The 12 T cell receptor beta chains below come from one sample, sequenced in a study of OX40 agonist ivuxolimab in advanced cancers. Using immunoSEQ multiplex PCR, the repertoire was profiled, and TCRdb retains in-frame clones only, with some absent. In the table there are 60,000 or so clones, roughly 87% of which are singletons. The specimen was CD4+ or CD8+ T cells sorted from blood, collected in a trial of the OX40 agonist ivuxolimab. The receptors derive from an adult with an advanced solid tumor such as melanoma, head and neck, liver or kidney cancer.

This clone was found once. The V gene is TRBV4-1, the J gene TRBJ1-2; no definite D call. Trimming pared 1 base from V and 3 bases from J, leaving 12 bases between. This CDR3 spans 15 amino acids. Germline loops: CDR1 MGHRA, CDR2 YSYEKL. CDR3 region: CASSQATGLYYGYTF. CDR3 in DNA: TGCGCCAGCAGCCAAGCTACGGGTCTCTACTATGGCTACACCTTC.

The chain couples TRBV5-4 to TRBJ1-3; D is unresolved. The CDR3 runs 14 residues. CDR1 is SGHNT and CDR2 is YYREEE in the germline V gene (reference sequence). Trimming took 1 base from V and 2 from J, leaving 7 bases between them. CDR3 nucleotides: TGTGCCAGCAGCTTGCGTGACACTGGAAACACCATATATTTT. Its translation is CASSLRDTGNTIYF.

The sample holds a few counts of this clone. V usage is TRBV11-3 and J usage is TRBJ2-5; 9 nucleotides match TRBD2. Trimming cost V 6 bases and J 1 base; bases outside gene matches: 6. CDR1 SGHNT and CDR2 YENEEA come from the germline V gene. CDR3 size: 15 residues. The CDR3 nucleotides are TGTGCCAGCAGTCGCTCTAGCGGGGTCCAAGAGACCCAGTACTTC. It is translated as CASSRSSGVQETQYF.

This clone qualifies as large (0.1 to 1%). This rearrangement joins TRBV7-6 to TRBJ2-3, with TRBD2 identical over 7 bases. The CDR3 runs to 15 residues. V shed 5 bases and J 3 bases; nucleotides not matched to a gene: 8. CDR1 SGHVS and CDR2 FNYEAQ come from the germline V gene. The CDR3: CASSPSSRETDTQYF. In DNA form, the CDR3 reads TGTGCCAGCAGCCCCTCTTCGCGGGAGACAGATACGCAGTATTTT.

The chain combines TRBV5-4 with TRBJ1-4; D possibly corresponds to TRBD1 (5 bases). The CDR3 sequence is 15 residues long. Trimming took 4 bases from V and 0 from J, leaving 10 bases between them. The V gene's germline CDR1 is SGHNT and CDR2 YYREEE (reference sequence). The CDR3 region has the DNA TGTGCCAGCAGCGTCGGGGGATCAACTAATGAAAAACTGTTTTTT. This translates into CASSVGGSTNEKLFF.

The chain employs TRBV28 and TRBJ1-4, with TRBD1 as a possible D gene (5 bases). The germline CDR1 and CDR2 sequences are MDHEN and SYDVKM. This CDR3 comprises 15 residues. Trimming took off 6 bases at V and 2 bases at J, with 13 bases between the two ends. The CDR3: CASRLEGSTNEKLFF. The CDR3 nucleotides are TGTGCCAGCAGGCTAGAGGGGTCGACTAATGAAAAACTGTTTTTT. The full variable domain, completed using reference TRBV28 and TRBJ1-4, is DVKVTQSSRYLVKRTGEKVFLECVQDMDHENMFWYRQDPGLGLRLIYFSYDVKMKEKGDIPEGYSVSREKKERFSLILESASTNQTSMYLCASRLEGSTNEKLFFGSGTQLSVL.

A remark on this clone: Other DNA variants within this sample encode the same CDR3. The rearrangement links TRBV28 to TRBJ2-7; D may be TRBD1 or TRBD2 (5 bases each). The V end lost 6 bases, the J end lost 0 bases, and 15 bases lay between the germline ends. The CDR3 covers 15 residues. Germline V gene sequence: CDR1 MDHEN, CDR2 SYDVKM. The CDR3 protein is CASSAGTGDSYEQYF. In DNA, the CDR3 is TGTGCCAGCAGCGCCGGGACCGGGGACTCCTACGAGCAGTACTTC.

This clone was seen just once. This sequence joins TRBV7-6 and TRBJ1-1; D may be TRBD1 (5 bases). From germline, CDR1 is SGHVS and CDR2 FNYEAQ. With 2 bases removed from V and 12 bases from J, the gap between germline ends came to 10 bases. The CDR3 runs to 11 residues. This chain's CDR3 is CASSLLQVSFF. The CDR3, as DNA: TGTGCCAGCAGCTTATTACAGGTATCTTTCTTT.

The chain has TRBV11-2 and TRBJ1-5; D uncertain. V was trimmed by 0 bases and J by 7 bases, leaving 4 bases between them. CDR1 and CDR2 (germline): SGHAT, FQNNGV. The CDR3 runs to 12 residues. For the CDR3, the DNA is TGTGCCAGCAGCTTAGAGGGACAGCCCCAGCATTTT. Encoded protein: CASSLEGQPQHF.

The chain is built from TRBV5-1 and TRBJ2-7; D tentatively reads TRBD1 or TRBD2 (5 bases each). Trimming shortened V by 0 bases and J by 6 bases, and 19 bases separated the two germline ends. Germline values: CDR1 SGHRS, CDR2 YFSETQ. There are 16 residues in the CDR3. In DNA, the CDR3 is TGCGCCAGCAGCTTGGCCCCCGGGACGGAGACCTTCGAGCAGTACTTC. Protein product: CASSLAPGTETFEQYF. Full variable domain (missing parts from reference TRBV5-1 and TRBJ2-7): KAGVTQTPRYLIKTRGQQVTLSCSPISGHRSVSWYQQTPGQGLQFLFEYFSETQRNKGNFPGRFSGRQFSNSRSEMNVSTLELGDSALYLCASSLAPGTETFEQYFGPGTRLTVT.

The J gene is TRBJ1-2, the V gene TRBV5-1, with D hard to call. The V gene's germline CDR1 is SGHRS and CDR2 YFSETQ. The CDR3 contains 14 residues. Trimming shortened V by 2 bases and J by 4 bases, and 12 bases separated the two germline ends. The CDR3 spells CASSFEFSSYGYTF. The CDR3 DNA is TGCGCCAGCAGCTTTGAGTTTTCCTCCTATGGCTACACCTTC.

The chain links TRBV12-5 to TRBJ2-1; D possibly matches TRBD1 or TRBD2 (5 bases each). The germline V and J ends were trimmed by 1 base and 9 bases, with 10 bases remaining between them. This CDR3 has 13 amino acids. The germline gives CDR1 LGHNT, CDR2 FRNRAP. The CDR3 spells CASGLGERGEQFF. The CDR3 DNA reads TGTGCTAGTGGTTTGGGGGAGAGGGGTGAGCAGTTCTTC.